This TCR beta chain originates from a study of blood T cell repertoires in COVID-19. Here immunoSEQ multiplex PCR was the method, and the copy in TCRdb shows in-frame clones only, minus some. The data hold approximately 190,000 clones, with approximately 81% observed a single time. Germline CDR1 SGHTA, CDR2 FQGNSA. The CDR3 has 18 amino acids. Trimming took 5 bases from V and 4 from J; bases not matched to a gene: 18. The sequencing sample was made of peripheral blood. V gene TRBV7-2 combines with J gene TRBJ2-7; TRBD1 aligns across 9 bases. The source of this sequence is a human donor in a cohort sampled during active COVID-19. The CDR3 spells CASSRTGTGRVRGYEQYF. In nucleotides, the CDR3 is TGTGCCAGCAGCAGGACCGGGACAGGGAGGGTGCGAGGATACGAGCAGTACTTC. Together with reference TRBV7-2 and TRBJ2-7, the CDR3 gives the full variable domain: GAGVSQSPSNKVTEKGKDVELRCDPISGHTALYWYRQSLGQGLEFLIYFQGNSAPDKSGLPSDRFSAERTGGSVSTLTIQRTQQEDSAVYLCASSRTGTGRVRGYEQYFGPGTRLTVT.